The next 15 T cell receptor beta chains were all read from a single sample in a study of cytomegalovirus exposure and HLA in healthy donors. The PCR employed 60 Vbeta primers together with 13 Jbeta primers. The data were produced by immunoSEQ multiplex PCR, yet TCRdb's version contains in-frame clones alone and is incomplete. This repertoire shows fewer than 200,000 clones, roughly four fifths found once; its top ten account for about 1.3%. The sequencing sample was made of PBMCs. The receptors shown here come from a man aged 55 to 70 in good health and CMV-seronegative.

The table lists this clone with a count of one. The chain carries TRBV19 and TRBJ1-2; 7 bases are shared with TRBD1. The germline CDR1 and CDR2 sequences are LNHDA and SQIVND (reference sequence). The CDR3 runs 17 residues. Trimming cost V 3 bases and J 5 bases; bases outside gene matches: 15. In nucleotides, the CDR3 is TGTGCCAGTAGTATCCTCGGACAGGAATACTTAAGATATGGCTACACCTTC. This sequence encodes CASSILGQEYLRYGYTF.

This clone was seen a few times. This rearrangement joins TRBV10-3 to TRBJ2-7, with 10 positions matching TRBD1. Looked up from germline, CDR1 is ENHRY and CDR2 is SYGVKD. This CDR3 region has 16 residues. J was trimmed by 4 bases and V by 6 bases; bases with no gene match: 12. The CDR3: CAIRAPDRGQGYEQYF. The DNA for the CDR3 is TGTGCCATCAGAGCACCTGACAGGGGGCAAGGGTACGAGCAGTACTTC.

This chain uses TRBV19 with TRBJ1-2, with D possibly being TRBD1 (6 bases). Between the trimmed V and J ends, which lost 6 bases and 4 bases, there was a span of 18 bases. Germline V lookup: CDR1 LNHDA, CDR2 SQIVND (reference sequence). The CDR3 spans 15 residues. CDR3 sequence reads: CASRERDTRSYGYTF. CDR3 bases: TGTGCCAGTAGGGAACGGGACACTCGTAGCTATGGCTACACCTTC.

The chain couples TRBV7-6 to TRBJ2-2; 7 nucleotides agree with TRBD1. The V segment lost 0 bases and the J segment 4 bases; nucleotides outside the gene matches: 17. CDR1 is SGHVS, CDR2 FNYEAQ, per germline. The CDR3 contains 20 residues. This CDR3 is CASSLASHGQALPVTGELFF. The CDR3 DNA reads as TGTGCCAGCAGCTTAGCGAGCCACGGACAGGCCTTACCAGTCACCGGGGAGCTGTTTTTT. The variable domain in full, with the rest retrieved from reference TRBV7-6 and TRBJ2-2, is GAGVSQSPRYKVTKRGQDVALRCDPISGHVSLYWYRQALGQGPEFLTYFNYEAQQDKSGLPNDRFSAERPEGSISTLTIQRTEQRDSAMYRCASSLASHGQALPVTGELFFGEGSRLTVL.

The chain links TRBV7-2 to TRBJ2-3; 11 positions match TRBD2. V lost 2 bases to trimming and J lost 4 bases; unmatched junction nucleotides: 5. This CDR3 is built from 16 residues. Germline CDR1 reads SGHTA; CDR2 reads FQGNSA. CDR3 in DNA: TGTGCCAGCAGCTTACTAGCGGGGGGTTGGGCAGATACGCAGTATTTT. It encodes CASSLLAGGWADTQYF.

The V call is TRBV23-1, the J call TRBJ2-1, with TRBD1 identical over 10 bases. TRBV23-1 qualifies as an ORF whose function is uncertain. This CDR3 spans 17 amino acids. J gave up 7 bases and V 0 bases, and 9 bases lay outside the gene matches. In nucleotides, the CDR3 is TGCGCCAGCAGTCAATCCAGGGACAGGGGTACTGGGAATGAGCAGTTCTTC. Translating it yields CASSQSRDRGTGNEQFF.

The chain combines TRBV7-2 with TRBJ1-1; possibly TRBD1 for D (6 bases). CDR3 size: 14 residues. The V gene's germline CDR1 is SGHTA and CDR2 FQGNSA. Trimming cost V 5 bases and J 3 bases, with 13 bases left between them. The CDR3 DNA sequence: TGTGCCAGCAGCCCACAGGGATATGACACTGAAGCTTTCTTT. The encoded protein is CASSPQGYDTEAFF.

The V call is TRBV7-3, the J call TRBJ2-5; maybe TRBD2 (6 bases). The CDR3 sequence is 13 residues long. The germline V gene has CDR1 SGHTA and CDR2 FQGTGA. Trimming removed 9 bases at V and 5 bases at J, with 16 bases between. CDR3 protein: CASSLGRRETQYF. CDR3 bases: TGTGCCAGTTCCCTTGGGAGGCGGGAGACCCAGTACTTC.

The chain uses TRBV7-2 and TRBJ1-2, with 9 bases that match TRBD1. Losses at the gene ends were 1 base for V and 4 bases for J; bases not matched to a gene: 13. The length of the CDR3 is 18 residues. Germline CDR1 is SGHTA and CDR2 is FQGNSA. Written as DNA, the CDR3 is TGTGCCAGCAGCTTAGAGACCGCACCGGGACAGGGACCCTATGGCTACACCTTC. This encodes CASSLETAPGQGPYGYTF. Based on the CDR3 plus reference TRBV7-2 and TRBJ1-2, the full variable domain is GAGVSQSPSNKVTEKGKDVELRCDPISGHTALYWYRQSLGQGLEFLIYFQGNSAPDKSGLPSDRFSAERTGGSVSTLTIQRTQQEDSAVYLCASSLETAPGQGPYGYTFGSGTRLTVV.

This clone was detected a few times. The chain carries TRBV7-8 and TRBJ2-7, with a possible D match to TRBD2 (6 bases). The CDR3 totals 16 residues. Trimming pared 1 base from V and 3 bases from J, leaving 16 bases between. Per the germline V gene, CDR1 is SGHVS and CDR2 is FQNEAQ. For the CDR3, the DNA is TGTGCCAGCAGCTTAGGCAACGTACTAGCTGGCTACGAGCAGTACTTC. This translates into CASSLGNVLAGYEQYF.

This clone was seen only a few times. The chain recombines TRBV5-1 with TRBJ1-2, with 10 bases lining up with TRBD1. The CDR3 extends over 14 amino acids. Germline CDR1 reads SGHRS; CDR2 reads YFSETQ. With V trimmed by 0 bases and J by 8 bases, 4 bases remained unmatched. The DNA for the CDR3 is TGCGCCAGCAGCTTGGACAGGGGACAGGGGGGCTACACCTTC. Translation: CASSLDRGQGGYTF. Together with reference TRBV5-1 and TRBJ1-2, the CDR3 gives the full variable domain: KAGVTQTPRYLIKTRGQQVTLSCSPISGHRSVSWYQQTPGQGLQFLFEYFSETQRNKGNFPGRFSGRQFSNSRSEMNVSTLELGDSALYLCASSLDRGQGGYTFGSGTRLTVV.

The CDR3 is CASSSGQGATGELFF. CDR3 in DNA: TGCGCCAGCAGCTCGGGACAGGGGGCCACCGGGGAGCTGTTTTTT. V gene TRBV4-1 combines with J gene TRBJ2-2; 12 nucleotides match TRBD1. The CDR3 contains 15 residues. After removal of 5 bases from V and 4 bases from J, the junction contained 2 bases not matched to a gene. The germline gives CDR1 MGHRA, CDR2 YSYEKL.

The gene calls are TRBV6-6 and TRBJ2-4; a weak D match, TRBD1 (5 bases). This CDR3 comprises 14 residues. In germline, CDR1 is MNHNY, CDR2 SVGAGI (reference sequence). Trimming cost V 5 bases and J 0 bases, with 8 bases left between them. The CDR3 sequence is CASSDRLAKNIQYF. For the CDR3, the DNA is TGTGCCAGCAGTGACAGACTAGCCAAAAACATTCAGTACTTC.

The rearrangement uses TRBV30 and TRBJ2-3; 12 bases match TRBD1. J gave up 6 bases and V 3 bases, and 10 bases lay outside the gene matches. Germline assignment: CDR1 GTSNPN and CDR2 SVGIG (reference sequence). The length of the CDR3 is 16 residues. DNA for the CDR3: TGTGCCTGGAGGTGGCCGGGACAGGGGGCGGGGGATACGCAGTATTTT. Translated, it gives CAWRWPGQGAGDTQYF.

There are a few counts of this clone. The V and J genes are TRBV7-8 and TRBJ1-4; the match to TRBD1 covers 8 bases. The CDR3 is 13 residues long. With V trimmed by 4 bases and J by 11 bases, 6 bases remained unmatched. Germline CDR1 and CDR2: SGHVS and FQNEAQ. The CDR3 DNA follows: TGTGCCAGCAGCTCAAGGACAGGGTGGAAACTGTTTTTT. Amino acid sequence: CASSSRTGWKLFF.